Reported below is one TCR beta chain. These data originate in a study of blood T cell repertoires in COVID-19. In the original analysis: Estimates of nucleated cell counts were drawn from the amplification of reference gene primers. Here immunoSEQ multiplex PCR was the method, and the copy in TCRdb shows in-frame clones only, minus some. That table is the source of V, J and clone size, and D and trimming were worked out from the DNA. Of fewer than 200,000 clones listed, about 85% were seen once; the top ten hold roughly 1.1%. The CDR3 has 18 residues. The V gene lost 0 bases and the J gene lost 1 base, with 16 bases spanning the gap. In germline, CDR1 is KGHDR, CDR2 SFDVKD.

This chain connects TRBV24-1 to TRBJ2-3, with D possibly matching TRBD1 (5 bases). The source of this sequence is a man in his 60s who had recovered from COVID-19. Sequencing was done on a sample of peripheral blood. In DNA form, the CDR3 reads TGTGCCACCAGTGATTTGCTCCCCAGGGTGGTTGGCACAGATACGCAGTATTTT. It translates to CATSDLLPRVVGTDTQYF.